This T cell receptor (beta chain) was identified during a study of cytomegalovirus exposure and HLA in healthy donors. Overall study context: A prior analysis found some 110 million unique TCR beta sequences from 150 million to 200 million T cells. General study points: A later analysis associated 16,951 TCR beta sequences with HLA alleles at a 0.05 false discovery rate. According to a later analysis, donors in an Asian-associated ancestry cluster reportedly had fewer N-insertions than the approximately 730-donor mean. CMV serostatus was the only recorded immune exposure for donors.

The V end was cut by 4 bases, the J end by 1 base, with 20 bases between. Germline CDR1 SGHTS, CDR2 YDEGEE. The CDR3 runs to 17 residues. In regard to this clone: No antigen is known for it.

The PCR used 60 Vbeta and 13 Jbeta primers. This table comes from immunoSEQ multiplex PCR, and its TCRdb copy is limited to in-frame clones, with some not included. The sample carries roughly 190,000 clones, around three quarters recorded once. The sequencing sample was made of PBMCs. The TCR comes from a woman aged 25 to 39 in good health and CMV-seronegative. The chain combines TRBV5-8 with TRBJ1-1; D call uncertain. The CDR3 here is CASSRWLRGWTNTEAFF. The DNA of the CDR3 is TGTGCCAGCAGCCGATGGTTAAGAGGGTGGACGAACACTGAAGCTTTCTTT.